The 26 T cell receptor beta chains given below trace back to one sample, sequenced in a study of cytomegalovirus exposure and HLA in healthy donors. The PCR had 60 Vbeta and 13 Jbeta primers. The table came from immunoSEQ multiplex PCR; TCRdb's copy has only in-frame clones and leaves some out. Of 150,000 to 200,000 clones listed, 80% are singletons. Specimen: PBMCs. These receptors came from a man aged 18 to 30 in good health and CMV-seropositive.

This clone occurred a few times. The V gene is TRBV20-1, the J gene TRBJ2-7; unclear D gene. There are 11 residues in the CDR3. V lost 2 bases and J 4 bases, leaving 6 bases between the germline ends. Germline CDR1 reads DFQATT; CDR2 reads SNEGSKA (reference sequence). CDR3 in amino acids: CSARLVYEQYF. CDR3 nucleotide sequence: TGCAGTGCTAGACTAGTTTACGAGCAGTACTTC.

This clone was seen more than once but under ten times. This chain links TRBV2 with TRBJ1-1; 10 bases agree with TRBD1. V dropped 3 bases and J dropped 5; count of bases not matched to a gene: 3. CDR1 is SNHLY and CDR2 is FYNNEI in the germline V gene. The CDR3 totals 14 residues. The CDR3 nucleotides are TGTGCCAGCAGTGATCGGACAGGGGGAACTGAAGCTTTCTTT. This translates into CASSDRTGGTEAFF.

The chain carries TRBV28 and TRBJ1-2; 8 bases are a match to TRBD1. This CDR3 spans 14 amino acids. The germline CDR1 and CDR2 sequences are MDHEN and SYDVKM. The J segment lost 2 bases and the V segment lost 8 bases, leaving 7 bases of the junction unmatched. CDR3 region: CASGQGAGNYGYTF. The DNA for the CDR3 is TGTGCCAGCGGGCAGGGGGCCGGCAACTATGGCTACACCTTC.

This chain links TRBV5-1 with TRBJ2-2; 9 positions match TRBD1. J was trimmed by 4 bases and V by 6 bases; bases with no gene match: 4. CDR3 size: 14 residues. Germline assignment: CDR1 SGHRS and CDR2 YFSETQ. The CDR3 sequence is CASNEDRGTGELFF. The CDR3 DNA sequence: TGCGCCAGCAACGAGGACAGGGGCACCGGGGAGCTGTTTTTT.

For the CDR3, the DNA is TGTGCCAGCAGTGGGACGGCAGGGGGCTGGGGCAATCAGCCCCAGCATTTT. Its translation: CASSGTAGGWGNQPQHF. The chain carries TRBV6-1 and TRBJ1-5, with TRBD1 matching 8 bases. Germline V CDR1 and CDR2: MNHNS, SASEGT. This CDR3 spans 17 amino acids. V shed 4 bases and J 2 bases; nucleotides not matched to a gene: 10.

The chain joins TRBV5-4 to TRBJ2-1, with 7 bases aligning to TRBD2. V was clipped by 3 bases and J by 8 bases; unmatched bases: 5. This CDR3 comprises 13 residues. Germline assignment: CDR1 SGHNT and CDR2 YYREEE (reference sequence). The CDR3 here is CASSSGREDEQFF. The CDR3 bases are TGTGCCAGCAGCTCGGGCCGGGAGGATGAGCAGTTCTTC.

The chain is built from TRBV4-2 and TRBJ2-7, with no clear D. This CDR3 has 16 amino acids. The V and J ends lost 0 bases and 2 bases respectively, with 14 bases between them. The germline V gene has CDR1 LGHNA and CDR2 YNFKEQ. The CDR3 nucleotides read TGTGCCAGCAGCCAAGAATCAACGGCGACACCCTACGAGCAGTACTTC. Translated, it gives CASSQESTATPYEQYF.

This sequence joins TRBV5-1 and TRBJ1-1, with D unresolved. CDR1 and CDR2 from the germline V gene are SGHRS and YFSETQ. V was trimmed by 4 bases and J by 1 base, leaving 8 bases between them. This CDR3 has 13 amino acids. The chain's CDR3 is CASSPSGNTEAFF. The CDR3 bases are TGCGCCAGCAGCCCCTCGGGGAACACTGAAGCTTTCTTT.

The rearrangement joins TRBV6-1 to TRBJ1-2; 7 bases align to TRBD1. V was clipped by 4 bases and J by 4 bases; unmatched bases: 12. This CDR3 has 16 amino acids. Per germline, CDR1 MNHNS and CDR2 SASEGT. The chain's CDR3 is CASSVTRQGFAYGYTF. The CDR3 nucleotides are TGTGCCAGCAGTGTAACCCGACAGGGTTTTGCCTATGGCTACACCTTC.

The V gene is TRBV19, the J gene TRBJ2-7, with D possibly TRBD2 on 6 matching bases. There are 16 residues in the CDR3. The germline V gene has CDR1 LNHDA and CDR2 SQIVND (reference sequence). The V end lost 0 bases, the J end lost 4 bases, and 16 bases lay between the germline ends. The CDR3 DNA is TGTGCCAGTAGTATAGATGCGACCGGGGGACTTTACGAGCAGTACTTC. It yields the protein CASSIDATGGLYEQYF.

The chain recombines TRBV4-3 with TRBJ1-1; D gene ambiguous. The CDR3 length is 14 residues. The V and J ends lost 6 bases and 1 base respectively, with 12 bases between them. Germline CDR1 reads LGHNA; CDR2 reads YSLEER. The CDR3 region is CASRRREQNTEAFF. The CDR3 DNA sequence: TGCGCCAGCAGACGGCGGGAGCAGAACACTGAAGCTTTCTTT.

As regards this clone: Since no conserved phenylalanine or tryptophan closes the CDR3, a read error is the likely cause. The V call is TRBV28, the J call TRBJ1-6, with D unclear. V was cut by 4 bases and J by 10 bases, with 8 bases left in between. The length of the CDR3 is 12 residues. Looked up from germline, CDR1 is MDHEN and CDR2 is SYDVKM. The DNA of the CDR3 is TGTGCCAGCAGTTCCTCGGACTCACCCCTCCACCTT. The encoded protein is CASSSSDSPLHL.

J is TRBJ2-1 and V is TRBV5-4; D is perhaps TRBD2 (5 bases). CDR1 and CDR2 (germline): SGHNT, YYREEE (reference sequence). There are 13 residues in the CDR3. Trimming took off 4 bases at V and 6 bases at J, with 11 bases between the two ends. CDR3 DNA sequence: TGTGCCAGCAGCGATGGGGAGAGCAATGAGCAGTTCTTC. Amino acid sequence: CASSDGESNEQFF.

This chain uses TRBV15 with TRBJ1-1; perhaps TRBD1 as D (5 bases). Germline assignment: CDR1 LNHNV and CDR2 YYDKDF (reference sequence). This CDR3 has 14 amino acids. V dropped 5 bases and J dropped 1 base, with 11 bases sitting between them. The CDR3 loop is CATSRGIGNTEAFF. Written as DNA, the CDR3 is TGTGCCACCAGCCGGGGGATCGGGAACACTGAAGCTTTCTTT.

The genes are TRBV6-1 and TRBJ2-1; tentative D call: TRBD2 (7 bases). This CDR3 region has 17 residues. Germline assignment: CDR1 MNHNS and CDR2 SASEGT. Trimming pared 0 bases from V and 7 bases from J, leaving 19 bases between. The CDR3 bases are TGTGCCAGCAGTGAAGCTGGAACAGGGAGGGGATGGAATGAGCAGTTCTTC. The encoded protein is CASSEAGTGRGWNEQFF.

The rearrangement joins TRBV6-5 to TRBJ1-3; D gene ambiguous. Trimming cost V 9 bases and J 0 bases, with 9 bases left between them. This CDR3 is 13 amino acids long. CDR1 is MNHEY and CDR2 is SVGAGI in the germline V gene. The CDR3 loop reads CASRGFSGNTIYF. The CDR3 DNA follows: TGTGCCAGTCGGGGATTCTCTGGAAACACCATATATTTT.

Here the CDR3 reads CASSDFLTQGDETQYF. The CDR3, as DNA: TGCGCCAGCAGTGATTTTTTAACGCAGGGGGATGAGACCCAGTACTTC. This chain joins TRBV10-2 and TRBJ2-5; the match to TRBD1 covers 7 bases. With V trimmed by 3 bases and J by 5 bases, 12 bases remained unmatched. This CDR3 contains 16 residues. Germline assignment: CDR1 WSHSY and CDR2 SAAADI.

The chain employs TRBV5-6 and TRBJ2-7, with 7 bases aligning to TRBD1. The CDR3 runs 14 residues. The V gene end was trimmed by 0 bases and the J gene end by 5 bases; junction bases not matched to a gene: 5. The germline gives CDR1 SGHDT, CDR2 YYEEEE. The CDR3 sequence: CASSLDRGVDEQYF. CDR3 nucleotide sequence: TGTGCCAGCAGCTTGGACAGGGGAGTCGACGAGCAGTACTTC.

This chain links TRBV7-8 with TRBJ1-2, with unresolved D. Between the trimmed V and J ends, which lost 4 bases and 1 base, there was a span of 4 bases. Germline V lookup: CDR1 SGHVS, CDR2 FQNEAQ. The CDR3 loop spans 12 amino acids. CDR3 in amino acids: CASSSVNYGYTF. DNA for the CDR3: TGTGCCAGCAGCTCAGTTAACTATGGCTACACCTTC.

This chain links TRBV5-1 with TRBJ2-5; D gene ambiguous. Germline V gene data show CDR1 as SGHRS and CDR2 as YFSETQ. Trimming cost V 5 bases and J 4 bases, with 15 bases left between them. This CDR3 spans 14 amino acids. The CDR3 loop is CASSFMTMSETQYF. The CDR3 bases are TGCGCCAGCAGTTTCATGACAATGTCAGAGACCCAGTACTTC.

The CDR3 coding sequence is TGCGCCAGCAGCCAAGAAGACCCAGCGGACGAGCAGTACTTC. Translating it yields CASSQEDPADEQYF. The chain joins TRBV4-1 to TRBJ2-7; maybe TRBD2 (5 bases). The V end lost 0 bases, the J end lost 5 bases, and 11 bases lay between the germline ends. The CDR3 is 14 residues long. Germline-derived CDR1 and CDR2 are MGHRA and YSYEKL.

The V gene is TRBV7-9, the J gene TRBJ2-7; D might be TRBD1 (5 bases). This CDR3 spans 15 amino acids. Trimming cost V 5 bases and J 2 bases, with 16 bases left between them. The V gene's germline CDR1 is SEHNR and CDR2 FQNEAQ (reference sequence). CDR3 region: CASSHIGVPTYEQYF. In DNA form, the CDR3 reads TGTGCCAGCAGCCATATAGGGGTACCCACCTACGAGCAGTACTTC.

This chain links TRBV7-8 with TRBJ1-1, with a tentative D call TRBD1 (5 bases). This CDR3 comprises 14 residues. The V gene lost 5 bases and the J gene lost 0 bases, with 10 bases spanning the gap. In germline, CDR1 is SGHVS, CDR2 FQNEAQ. CDR3 nucleotides: TGTGCCAGCAGCCTCAGGGATTTGAACACTGAAGCTTTCTTT. This translates into CASSLRDLNTEAFF.

CDR3 in DNA: TGTGCCAGCAGCCCTCGGGGAACCGGGGAGCTGTTTTTT. This sequence encodes CASSPRGTGELFF. The chain combines TRBV7-9 with TRBJ2-2; D is perhaps TRBD2 (5 bases). CDR1 is SEHNR and CDR2 is FQNEAQ in the germline V gene (reference sequence). CDR3 size: 13 residues. V was clipped by 5 bases and J by 5 bases, with 9 bases between them.

The chain combines TRBV4-1 with TRBJ2-5; maybe TRBD1 (6 bases). V lost 5 bases and J 10 bases, leaving 20 bases between the germline ends. This CDR3 is 14 amino acids long. Germline V gives CDR1 MGHRA, CDR2 YSYEKL. The CDR3 nucleotides are TGCGCCAGCAGCAAAACACCAGGGGATGGGGACCAGTACTTC. Translating gives CASSKTPGDGDQYF.

This chain links TRBV18 with TRBJ2-2; possible D gene TRBD1, 6 bases. Trimming stripped 3 bases from V and 0 bases from J, with 17 bases between. Germline-derived CDR1 and CDR2 are KGHSH and LQKENI. CDR3 length equals 18 residues. The CDR3 sequence: CASSPLGWGPANTGELFF. CDR3 coding DNA: TGTGCCAGCTCACCGTTAGGATGGGGGCCCGCGAACACCGGGGAGCTGTTTTTT.